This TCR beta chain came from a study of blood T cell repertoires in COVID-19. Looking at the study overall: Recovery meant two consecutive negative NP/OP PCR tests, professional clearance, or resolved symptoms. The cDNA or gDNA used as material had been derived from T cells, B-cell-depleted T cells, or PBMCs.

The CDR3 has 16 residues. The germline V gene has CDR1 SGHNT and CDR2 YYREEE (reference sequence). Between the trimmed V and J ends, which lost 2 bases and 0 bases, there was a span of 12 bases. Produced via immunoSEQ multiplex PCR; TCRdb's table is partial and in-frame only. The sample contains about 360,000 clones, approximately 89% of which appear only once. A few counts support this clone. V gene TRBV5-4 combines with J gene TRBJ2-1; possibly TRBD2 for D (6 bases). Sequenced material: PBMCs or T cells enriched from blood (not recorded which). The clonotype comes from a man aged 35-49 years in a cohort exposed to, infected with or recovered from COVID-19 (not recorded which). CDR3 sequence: CASSFGGLSSYNEQFF. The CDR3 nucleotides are TGTGCCAGCAGCTTCGGCGGACTAAGCTCCTACAATGAGCAGTTCTTC.